A selection of T cell receptor beta chains follows, all from one sample in a study of blood T cell repertoires in COVID-19. Only in-frame clones appear in the TCRdb table, and some are missing; sequencing was by immunoSEQ multiplex PCR. The table includes more than 85,000 clones, around 89% detected once. The specimen sequenced was peripheral blood. The receptors come from a woman aged 50 to 65 with acute or convalescent COVID-19. CDR3s include the opening cysteine and the closing phenylalanine or tryptophan.

v_call: TRBV3-1/TRBV3-2
j_call: TRBJ1-1
cdr3_aa: CASSAHRVMNTEAFF

v_call: TRBV24-1
j_call: TRBJ2-3
cdr3_aa: CATSGGSTSGITDTQYF

v_call: TRBV7-8
j_call: TRBJ2-7
cdr3_aa: CASSLGSGISSYEQYF

v_call: TRBV27
j_call: TRBJ2-1
cdr3_aa: CASSSRGLSYNEQFF

v_call: TRBV2
j_call: TRBJ1-6
cdr3_aa: CASSPTGIAYNSPLHF

v_call: TRBV30
j_call: TRBJ1-5
cdr3_aa: CAWSGDRGGWPQHF

v_call: TRBV14
j_call: TRBJ2-7
cdr3_aa: CASSQDRVGLSEQYF

v_call: TRBV24-1
j_call: TRBJ1-4
cdr3_aa: CATSGAGEGELFF

v_call: TRBV3-1/TRBV3-2
j_call: TRBJ2-1
cdr3_aa: CASSQGTSGVIVF

v_call: TRBV4-1
j_call: TRBJ2-5
cdr3_aa: CASSPPDRGGQETQYF

v_call: TRBV5-1
j_call: TRBJ2-7
cdr3_aa: CASSLGGSFYEQYF

v_call: TRBV2
j_call: TRBJ2-1
cdr3_aa: CASSPRLAGGFFGEQFF

v_call: TRBV28
j_call: TRBJ1-2
cdr3_aa: CASSLGGNYGYTF

v_call: TRBV10-2
j_call: TRBJ2-2
cdr3_aa: CASSPQSGSLTGELFF

v_call: TRBV28
j_call: TRBJ1-2
cdr3_aa: CASSYTGTGTYGYTF

v_call: TRBV5-1
j_call: TRBJ2-7
cdr3_aa: CASSWGVSGSYEQYF

v_call: TRBV12-3/TRBV12-4
j_call: TRBJ2-1
cdr3_aa: CASREGFRDEQFF

v_call: TRBV28
j_call: TRBJ1-6
cdr3_aa: CASSEGLKDSPLHF

v_call: TRBV11-3
j_call: TRBJ2-7
cdr3_aa: CASSQGELAVYEQYF

v_call: TRBV5-1
j_call: TRBJ1-4
cdr3_aa: CASSLELAEKLFF

v_call: TRBV29-1
j_call: TRBJ2-2
cdr3_aa: CSGRGLNTGELFF

v_call: TRBV5-4
j_call: TRBJ1-1
cdr3_aa: CASGTATNTEAFF

v_call: TRBV10-2
j_call: TRBJ2-5
cdr3_aa: CASSESGHSQYF